This TCR beta chain is from a study of control samples from healthy donors and cancer patients. TCRdb keeps only in-frame clones here, not all; method: immunoSEQ multiplex PCR. This sample has fewer than 200,000 clones, with just over 85% found just once. Per the germline V gene, CDR1 is SGDLS and CDR2 is YYNGEE. V was cut by 4 bases and J by 8 bases, with 17 bases left in between. The CDR3 covers 14 residues. The source material was blood. The receptor was derived from a woman aged 25-40 years in good health. V usage is TRBV9 and J usage is TRBJ2-3; perhaps TRBD2 as D (6 bases). The CDR3 here is CASSSLQRAGTQYF. The CDR3 DNA is TGTGCCAGCAGCTCCCTACAGCGGGCCGGTACGCAGTATTTT.